Shown below are 19 T cell receptor beta chains from a single sample sequenced in a study of Tregs in tolerant kidney transplant recipients (dated by TCRdb to between 2017 and 2020). Related donors were used in the transplants with nonmyeloablative bone marrow transplantation, and mixed chimerism was transient in the human trials. Library prep was done by the immunoSEQ multiplex PCR assay. The immuneACCESS repertoire file appears here via TCRdb, limited to in-frame rearrangements. These files lack a portion of the clones; in checked studies, under half of the deficit traces to unresolved V genes, and the cause of the others is not known. Here the sample has tens of thousands of clones; 75% to 95% occur a single time. The ten biggest clones cover 1.5% to 2% of the sample. Sequencing used CD4+ T cells from blood (PBMCs), obtained 24 months after the transplant. Receptors originate from a human patient who received a combined kidney and bone marrow transplant. Where a transplant has occurred, the graft donor may have supplied some of the T cells.

The chain carries TRBV28 and TRBJ1-1; no reliable D call. Trimming removed 3 bases from V and 0 bases from J, with 11 bases in between. Germline V gives CDR1 MDHEN, CDR2 SYDVKM. This CDR3 spans 15 amino acids. CDR3 loop: CASSFPGGMNTEAFF. DNA for the CDR3: TGTGCCAGCAGTTTCCCTGGAGGGATGAACACTGAAGCTTTCTTT.

The rearrangement uses TRBV29-1 and TRBJ2-7; D is perhaps TRBD2 (5 bases). Looked up from germline, CDR1 is SQVTM and CDR2 is ANQGSEA. The CDR3 runs 12 residues. Trimming removed 4 bases from V and 4 bases from J, with 11 bases in between. The CDR3 DNA reads TGCAGCGTTGTTTACGGGGAGTACGAGCAGTACTTC. It specifies CSVVYGEYEQYF.

This chain connects TRBV4-3 to TRBJ1-2, with D unresolved. Germline V gene data show CDR1 as LGHNA and CDR2 as YSLEER. The CDR3 sequence is 14 residues long. V was trimmed by 1 base and J by 4 bases, leaving 10 bases between them. The CDR3, as DNA: TGCGCCAGCAGCCAAGGGTACAGTGGCTATGGCTACACCTTC. This encodes CASSQGYSGYGYTF.

The chain joins TRBV7-3 to TRBJ2-2, with unresolved D. V lost 5 bases, J lost 1 base, and 14 bases lay in between. The CDR3 is 16 amino acids. Germline loops: CDR1 SGHTA, CDR2 FQGTGA. CDR3 in amino acids: CASSRHRLGNTGELFF. In DNA, the CDR3 is TGTGCCAGCAGCCGGCACAGATTGGGGAACACCGGGGAGCTGTTTTTT.

This chain links TRBV11-1 with TRBJ2-1; 8 nucleotides match TRBD2. The V gene end was trimmed by 2 bases and the J gene end by 7 bases; junction bases not matched to a gene: 7. The CDR3 is 15 amino acids. CDR1 and CDR2 (germline): SGHAT, FQDESV (reference sequence). CDR3 amino acids: CASSLTGGPGNEQFF. The CDR3 nucleotides are TGTGCCAGCAGCTTAACGGGGGGGCCGGGTAATGAGCAGTTCTTC.

The rearrangement joins TRBV7-2 to TRBJ2-2; 12 bases fit TRBD1. V was pared by 4 bases and J by 5 bases, with 2 bases of the junction left unmatched. CDR1 and CDR2 (germline): SGHTA, FQGNSA. The CDR3 sequence is 15 residues long. CDR3 nucleotides: TGTGCCAGCAGCTGGGACAGGGGGCCTACCGGGGAGCTGTTTTTT. Translated, it gives CASSWDRGPTGELFF.

The chain uses TRBV5-6 and TRBJ2-7; D unresolved. The CDR3 is 15 residues long. V lost 3 bases and J lost 4, with 17 bases in between. Per germline, CDR1 SGHDT and CDR2 YYEEEE. CDR3 sequence: CASSWMVRPGYEQYF. The CDR3 bases are TGTGCCAGCAGCTGGATGGTGCGTCCCGGGTACGAGCAGTACTTC.

J is TRBJ2-2 and V is TRBV14; 7 bases map to TRBD1. CDR1 and CDR2 (germline): SGHDN, FVKESK. V shed 3 bases and J 6 bases; nucleotides not matched to a gene: 7. CDR3 length: 15 residues. The CDR3 nucleotides are TGTGCCAGCAGCCAGCATGACAGGGCCCCCGGGGAGCTGTTTTTT. This translates into CASSQHDRAPGELFF.

The rearrangement links TRBV7-9 to TRBJ2-5, with 9 bases that match TRBD1. Trimming took 5 bases from V and 5 from J; bases not matched to a gene: 6. The CDR3 spans 14 residues. CDR1 is SEHNR and CDR2 is FQNEAQ in the germline V gene (reference sequence). This CDR3 reads CASSQLTGGETQYF. DNA for the CDR3: TGTGCCAGCAGCCAGCTGACAGGGGGGGAGACCCAGTACTTC. The complete variable domain, with remaining parts taken from reference TRBV7-9 and TRBJ2-5, reads DTGVSQNPRHKITKRGQNVTFRCDPISEHNRLYWYRQTLGQGPEFLTYFQNEAQLEKSRLLSDRFSAERPKGSFSTLEIQRTEQGDSAMYLCASSQLTGGETQYFGPGTRLLVL.

The chain links TRBV4-1 to TRBJ2-7, with 13 positions matching TRBD2. This CDR3 comprises 16 residues. Trimming took 3 bases from V and 4 from J; bases not matched to a gene: 6. The V gene's germline CDR1 is MGHRA and CDR2 YSYEKL. CDR3 nucleotide sequence: TGCGCCAGCAGCCAGAGACTAGCGGGAGGATATTACGAGCAGTACTTC. Its protein product is CASSQRLAGGYYEQYF.

The rearrangement links TRBV5-1 to TRBJ2-3; TRBD2 might be the D (6 bases). CDR1 and CDR2 (germline): SGHRS, YFSETQ. This CDR3 comprises 16 residues. V lost 0 bases to trimming and J lost 4 bases, with 15 bases between them. The CDR3 sequence: CASSLAVAGRSDTQYF. CDR3 nucleotides: TGCGCCAGCAGCTTGGCTGTCGCGGGGAGGTCAGATACGCAGTATTTT.

The chain has TRBV4-3 and TRBJ2-7; 10 bases map to TRBD2. The germline gives CDR1 LGHNA, CDR2 YSLEER. V shed 0 bases and J 2 bases; nucleotides not matched to a gene: 13. The CDR3 contains 19 residues. Written as DNA, the CDR3 is TGCGCCAGCAGCCAAGAGGTCCTAGCGGGAGTGGGACTCCCCTACGAGCAGTACTTC. This sequence encodes CASSQEVLAGVGLPYEQYF.

This chain joins TRBV11-3 and TRBJ2-1; 10 bases align to TRBD2. V trimming: 5 bases; J trimming: 6 bases; junction bases outside the gene matches: 7. The CDR3 has 15 residues. Per the germline V gene, CDR1 is SGHNT and CDR2 is YENEEA. The CDR3 spells CASSASGGAPNEQFF. The CDR3, as DNA: TGTGCCAGCAGCGCCAGCGGGGGGGCCCCCAATGAGCAGTTCTTC. The variable domain in full, completed from reference TRBV11-3 and TRBJ2-1, reads EAGVVQSPRYKIIEKKQPVAFWCNPISGHNTLYWYLQNLGQGPELLIRYENEEAVDDSQLPKDRFSAERLKGVDSTLKIQPAELGDSAVYLCASSASGGAPNEQFFGPGTRLTVL.

The chain recombines TRBV4-3 with TRBJ1-5; 7 bases map to TRBD1. The CDR3 covers 16 residues. The J segment lost 4 bases and the V segment lost 0 bases, leaving 6 bases of the junction unmatched. Germline V lookup: CDR1 LGHNA, CDR2 YSLEER. CDR3 protein: CASSQDPNRGNQPQHF. In nucleotides, the CDR3 is TGCGCCAGCAGCCAAGACCCGAACAGGGGTAATCAGCCCCAGCATTTT.

The chain couples TRBV7-8 to TRBJ2-3; the D gene is possibly TRBD2 (7 bases). The germline V and J ends were trimmed by 1 base and 5 bases, with 16 bases remaining between them. Germline V CDR1 and CDR2: SGHVS, FQNEAQ. CDR3 length equals 16 residues. This chain's CDR3 is CASSLVGRGQGDTQYF. CDR3 coding DNA: TGTGCCAGCAGCTTAGTGGGGCGGGGGCAGGGAGATACGCAGTATTTT. Based on the CDR3 plus reference TRBV7-8 and TRBJ2-3, the full variable domain is GAGVSQSPRYKVAKRGQDVALRCDPISGHVSLFWYQQALGQGPEFLTYFQNEAQLDKSGLPSDRFFAERPEGSVSTLKIQRTQQEDSAVYLCASSLVGRGQGDTQYFGPGTRLTVL.

The chain employs TRBV23-1 and TRBJ2-5; 9 bases fit TRBD2. The J call is doubtful: the DNA matches TRBJ2-7 better. TRBV23-1 is placed among ORFs of uncertain function. This CDR3 is built from 17 residues. The CDR3 reads CASSRLVEVAGVCEQYF. As DNA, the CDR3 is TGCGCCAGCAGTCGTCTGGTTGAGGTAGCGGGAGTCTGCGAGCAGTACTTC.

The J gene is TRBJ2-2, the V gene TRBV7-8; TRBD1 agrees at 7 bases. The CDR3 covers 15 residues. CDR1 SGHVS and CDR2 FQNEAQ come from the germline V gene. Germline trimming cut 4 bases from V and 3 bases from J; bases unmatched to any gene: 5. The CDR3 DNA follows: TGTGCCAGCAGCTCGACAGGGAGAGACACCGGGGAGCTGTTTTTT. Its translation: CASSSTGRDTGELFF.

The genes are TRBV6-1 and TRBJ1-1, with 7 positions matching TRBD1. The trim removed 2 bases at V and 3 bases at J, leaving 6 bases unmatched. The CDR3 has 15 amino acids. CDR1 is MNHNS and CDR2 is SASEGT in the germline V gene. For the CDR3, the DNA is TGTGCCAGCAGTGAAAGACAGGGACGGTACACTGAAGCTTTCTTT. It encodes CASSERQGRYTEAFF.

This rearrangement joins TRBV6-6 to TRBJ1-1; D gene uncertain. The germline CDR1 and CDR2 sequences are MNHNY and SVGAGI (reference sequence). The V and J ends lost 6 bases and 5 bases respectively, with 19 bases between them. The CDR3 loop spans 15 amino acids. CDR3 region: CASSTAWVGGTEAFF. CDR3 DNA: TGTGCCAGCAGCACGGCCTGGGTGGGAGGGACTGAAGCTTTCTTT.